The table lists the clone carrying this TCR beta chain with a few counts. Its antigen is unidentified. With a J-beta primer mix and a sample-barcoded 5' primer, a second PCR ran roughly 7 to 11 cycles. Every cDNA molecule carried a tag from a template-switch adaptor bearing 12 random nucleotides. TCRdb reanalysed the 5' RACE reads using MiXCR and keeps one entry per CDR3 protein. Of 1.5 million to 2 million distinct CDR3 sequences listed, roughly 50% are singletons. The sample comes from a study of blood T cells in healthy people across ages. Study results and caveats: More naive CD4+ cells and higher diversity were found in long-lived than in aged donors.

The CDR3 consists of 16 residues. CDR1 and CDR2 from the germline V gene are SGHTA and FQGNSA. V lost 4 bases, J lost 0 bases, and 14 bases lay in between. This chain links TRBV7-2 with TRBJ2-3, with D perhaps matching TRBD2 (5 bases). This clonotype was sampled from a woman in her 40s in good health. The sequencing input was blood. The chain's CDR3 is CASSYSTRTSTDTQYF. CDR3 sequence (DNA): TGTGCCAGCAGCTATTCGACGCGGACTAGCACAGATACGCAGTATTTT.